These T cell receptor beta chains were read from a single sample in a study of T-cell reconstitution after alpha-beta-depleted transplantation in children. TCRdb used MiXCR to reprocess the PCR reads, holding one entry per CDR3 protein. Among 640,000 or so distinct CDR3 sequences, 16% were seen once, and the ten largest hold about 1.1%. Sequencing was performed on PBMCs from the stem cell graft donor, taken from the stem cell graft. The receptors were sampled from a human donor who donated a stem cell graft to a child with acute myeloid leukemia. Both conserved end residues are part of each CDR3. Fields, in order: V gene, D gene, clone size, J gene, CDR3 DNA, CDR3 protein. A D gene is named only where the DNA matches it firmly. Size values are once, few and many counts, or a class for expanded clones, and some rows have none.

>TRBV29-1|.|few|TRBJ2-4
TGCAGCGTTGAAGATGGATTCCTAGCCAAAAACATTCAGTACTTC
CSVEDGFLAKNIQYF
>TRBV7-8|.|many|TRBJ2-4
TGTGCCAGCAGCTCCCCGGTTTCCAAAAACATTCAGTACTTC
CASSSPVSKNIQYF
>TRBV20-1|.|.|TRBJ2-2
TGCAGTGCTAGAGGTCATTTGGCCACCGGGGAGCTGTTTTTT
CSARGHLATGELFF
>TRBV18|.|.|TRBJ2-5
TGTGCCAGCTCACCAAGGCGGGACCGGGGATCTGAGACCCAGTACTTC
CASSPRRDRGSETQYF
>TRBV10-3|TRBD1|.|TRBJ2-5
TGTGCCATCAGTGAAGGCAGGGGGCAGGAGACCCAGTACTTC
CAISEGRGQETQYF
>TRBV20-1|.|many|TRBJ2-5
TGCAGTGCTAGAGAAGACGGGGAGACCCAGTACTTC
CSAREDGETQYF
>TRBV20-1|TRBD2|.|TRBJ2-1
TGCTGTGCTAGACGCGCTTCGACTAGCGGGGACAATGAGCAGTTCTTC
CCARRASTSGDNEQFF
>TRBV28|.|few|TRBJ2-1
TGTGCCAGCGTCTCACGGTGGGCCCCAGGGAATGAGCAGTTCTTC
CASVSRWAPGNEQFF
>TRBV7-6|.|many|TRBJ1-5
TGTGCCAGCAGCTTAGGGTTCGGGGACAATCAGCCCCAGCATTTT
CASSLGFGDNQPQHF
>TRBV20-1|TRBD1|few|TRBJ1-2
TGCAGTGCCACCAGGGGGCGCGGGTATGGCTACACCTTC
CSATRGRGYGYTF
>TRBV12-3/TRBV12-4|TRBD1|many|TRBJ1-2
TGTGCCAGCAGTCCACCTGGGACAGGGGGTTATGGCTACACCTTC
CASSPPGTGGYGYTF
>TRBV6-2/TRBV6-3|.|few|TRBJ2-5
TGTGCCAGCAACCCCCGGCAGACAGAACTACAAGAGACCCAGTACTTC
CASNPRQTELQETQYF
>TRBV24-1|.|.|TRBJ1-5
TGTGCCACCAGTGATTCCGACAGCCCTTATAGCAATCAGCCCCAGCATTTT
CATSDSDSPYSNQPQHF
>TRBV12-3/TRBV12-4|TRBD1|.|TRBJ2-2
TGTGCCAGCAGTTTTGGGACAGAGAACACCGGGGAGCTGTTTTTT
CASSFGTENTGELFF
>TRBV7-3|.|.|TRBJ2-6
TGTGCCAGCAGCCCTAGGGGCAGGGTTGACTCTGGGGCCAACGTCCTGACTTTC
CASSPRGRVDSGANVLTF
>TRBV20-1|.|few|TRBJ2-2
TGCAGTGCTAGGTCGGCCCGGGGGTTTTCTGGGGAGCTGTTTTTT
CSARSARGFSGELFF
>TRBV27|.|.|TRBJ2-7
TGTGCCAGCAGTTTGCTCAGCTCCTACGAGCAGTACTTC
CASSLLSSYEQYF
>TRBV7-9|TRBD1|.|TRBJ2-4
TGTGCCAGCAGCTTTCGACAGGGCTGGATTCAGTACTTC
CASSFRQGWIQYF
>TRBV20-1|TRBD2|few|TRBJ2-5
TGCAGTGGCGGGGCGCGGGGGGGGTGGGAGACCCAGTACTTC
CSGGARGGWETQYF
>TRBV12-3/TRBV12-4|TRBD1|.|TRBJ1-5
TGTGCCAGCAGTTTGGAACTCCGGGACAGATGGATACAATATAGCAATCAGCCCCAGCATTTT
CASSLELRDRWIQYSNQPQHF